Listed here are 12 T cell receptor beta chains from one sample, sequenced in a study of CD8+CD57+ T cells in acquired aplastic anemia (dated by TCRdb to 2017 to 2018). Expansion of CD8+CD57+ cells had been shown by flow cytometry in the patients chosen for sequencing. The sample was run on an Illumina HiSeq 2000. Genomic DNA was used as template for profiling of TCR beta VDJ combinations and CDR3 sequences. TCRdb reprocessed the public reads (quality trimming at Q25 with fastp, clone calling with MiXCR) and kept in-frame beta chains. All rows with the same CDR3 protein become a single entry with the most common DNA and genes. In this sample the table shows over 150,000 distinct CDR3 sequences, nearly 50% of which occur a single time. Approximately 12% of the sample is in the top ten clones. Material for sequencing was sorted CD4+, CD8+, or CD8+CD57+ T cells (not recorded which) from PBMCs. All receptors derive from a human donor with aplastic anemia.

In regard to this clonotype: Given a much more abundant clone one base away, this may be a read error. The CDR3 here is CASSRQGPFGCTF. In nucleotides, the CDR3 is TGTGCCAGCTCCCGACAGGGCCCATTTGGCTGCACCTTC. This rearrangement joins TRBV28 to TRBJ1-2, with 7 bases that match TRBD1. Looked up from germline, CDR1 is MDHEN and CDR2 is SYDVKM. The CDR3 has 13 residues.

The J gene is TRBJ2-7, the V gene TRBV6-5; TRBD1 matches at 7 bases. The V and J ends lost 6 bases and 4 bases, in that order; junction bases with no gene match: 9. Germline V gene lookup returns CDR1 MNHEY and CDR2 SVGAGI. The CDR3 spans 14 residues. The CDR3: CASSHLRGRYEQYF. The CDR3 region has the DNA TGTGCCAGCAGCCACTTGAGGGGGCGGTACGAGCAGTACTTC.

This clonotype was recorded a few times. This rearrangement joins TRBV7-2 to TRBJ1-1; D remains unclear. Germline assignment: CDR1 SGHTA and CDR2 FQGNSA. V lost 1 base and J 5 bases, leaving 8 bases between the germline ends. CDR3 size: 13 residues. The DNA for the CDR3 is TGTGCCAGCAGCTTAGATTTGGGGACTGAAGCTTTCTTT. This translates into CASSLDLGTEAFF.

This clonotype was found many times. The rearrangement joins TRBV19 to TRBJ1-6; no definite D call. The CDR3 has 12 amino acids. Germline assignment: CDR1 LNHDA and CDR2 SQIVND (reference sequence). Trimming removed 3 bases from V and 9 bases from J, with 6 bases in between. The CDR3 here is CASSIEASPLHF. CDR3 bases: TGTGCCAGTAGTATTGAGGCTTCACCCCTCCACTTT.

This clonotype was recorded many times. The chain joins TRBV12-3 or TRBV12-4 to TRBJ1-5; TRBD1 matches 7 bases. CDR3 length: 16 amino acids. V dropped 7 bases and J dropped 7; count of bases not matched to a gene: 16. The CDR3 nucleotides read TGTGCCAGCACCCAGGGGGACGGGTACCAAAAACAGCCCCAGCATTTT. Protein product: CASTQGDGYQKQPQHF.

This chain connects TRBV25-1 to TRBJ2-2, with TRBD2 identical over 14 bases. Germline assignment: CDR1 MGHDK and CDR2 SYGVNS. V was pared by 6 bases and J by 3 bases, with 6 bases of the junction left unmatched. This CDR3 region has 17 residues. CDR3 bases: TGTGCCAGCAGCCTAATGGGACTAGCGGGGGACACCGGGGAGCTGTTTTTT. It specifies CASSLMGLAGDTGELFF.

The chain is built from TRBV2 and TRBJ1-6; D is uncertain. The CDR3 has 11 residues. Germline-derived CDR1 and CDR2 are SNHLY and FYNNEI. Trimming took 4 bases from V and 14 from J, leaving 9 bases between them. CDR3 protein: CASSVGRSLHF. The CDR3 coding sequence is TGTGCCAGCAGTGTCGGGAGGTCCCTCCACTTT.

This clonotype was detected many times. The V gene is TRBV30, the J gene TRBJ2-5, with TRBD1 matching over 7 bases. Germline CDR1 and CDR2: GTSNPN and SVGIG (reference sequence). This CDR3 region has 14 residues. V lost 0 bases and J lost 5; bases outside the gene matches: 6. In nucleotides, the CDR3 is TGTGCCTGGAGTGTCTCGACAGGGTTGGAGACCCAGTACTTC. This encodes CAWSVSTGLETQYF.

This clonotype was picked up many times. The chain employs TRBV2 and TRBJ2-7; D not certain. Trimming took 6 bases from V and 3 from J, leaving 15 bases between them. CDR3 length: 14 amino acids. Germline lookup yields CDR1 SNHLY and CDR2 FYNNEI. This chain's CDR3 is CASRPHLQSYEQYF. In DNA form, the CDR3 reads TGTGCCAGCAGACCGCACTTACAGAGCTACGAGCAGTACTTC.

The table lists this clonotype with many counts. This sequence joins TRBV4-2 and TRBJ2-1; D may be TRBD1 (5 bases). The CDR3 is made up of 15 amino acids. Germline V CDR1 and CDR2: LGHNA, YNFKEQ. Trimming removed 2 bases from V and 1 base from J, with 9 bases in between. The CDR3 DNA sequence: TGTGCCAGCAGCCAAAACAGGCTATCCTACAATGAGCAGTTCTTC. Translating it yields CASSQNRLSYNEQFF.

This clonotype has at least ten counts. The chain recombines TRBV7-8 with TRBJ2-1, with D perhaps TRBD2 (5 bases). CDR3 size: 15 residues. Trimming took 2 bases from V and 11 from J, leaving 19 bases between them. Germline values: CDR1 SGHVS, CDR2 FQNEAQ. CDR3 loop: CASSLPVPNRGQQFF. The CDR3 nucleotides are TGTGCCAGCAGCTTACCCGTCCCCAACCGGGGTCAGCAGTTCTTC.

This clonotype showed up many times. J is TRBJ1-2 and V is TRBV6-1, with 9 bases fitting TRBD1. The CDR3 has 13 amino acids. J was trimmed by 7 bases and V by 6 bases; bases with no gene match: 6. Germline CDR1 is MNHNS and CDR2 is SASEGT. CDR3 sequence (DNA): TGTGCCAGCAGGGACAGGGGAGTCGGTGGCTACACCTTC. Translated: CASRDRGVGGYTF.